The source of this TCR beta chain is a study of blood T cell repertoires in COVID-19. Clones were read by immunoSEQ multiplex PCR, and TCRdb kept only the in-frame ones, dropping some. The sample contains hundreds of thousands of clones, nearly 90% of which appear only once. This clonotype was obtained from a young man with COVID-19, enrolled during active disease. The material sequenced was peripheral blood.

CDR3 residues: CASSLVGGANTEAFF. The CDR3 DNA reads as TGCGCCAGCAGCTTGGTTGGGGGGGCGAACACTGAAGCTTTCTTT. This chain connects TRBV5-1 to TRBJ1-1, with D perhaps TRBD1 (6 bases). The CDR3 is 15 amino acids. V was shortened by 0 bases and J by 1 base, with 10 bases between the two germline ends. Looked up from germline, CDR1 is SGHRS and CDR2 is YFSETQ.